This T cell receptor beta chain was identified in a study of regulatory T cells in long-lasting Graves disease. The time point here: newly diagnosed GD, antithyroid drugs for less than 3 months. Construction of the TCR library relied on RNA isolated from PBMCs. Deletions cut 2 bases from V and 2 bases from J, with 13 bases between. This CDR3 spans 16 amino acids. Germline V CDR1 and CDR2: MNHEY, SVGAGI. With iRepertoire HTBI primers and Arm-PCR of CDR3 regions, TCR beta libraries were built. From the multiplex PCR reads, TCRdb called clonotypes with MiXCR, one entry per CDR3 protein. The table includes about 420,000 distinct CDR3 sequences, about 17% detected once. These same data were also listed under a study on T cells in Graves' hyperthyroidism and ophthalmopathy. That publication notes: Hyperthyroidism was newly diagnosed in patients aged 18 to 65 (duration under 2 months).

This receptor was obtained from a woman between 18 and 29 years old with Graves disease. The chain uses TRBV6-5 and TRBJ2-1; D call uncertain. This specimen consisted of peripheral blood mononuclear cells (PBMCs), obtained at new diagnosis, from a patient treated with antithyroid drugs. CDR3 in amino acids: CASSYHPGFTYNEQFF. The CDR3 DNA follows: TGTGCCAGCAGTTACCATCCGGGTTTTACCTACAATGAGCAGTTCTTC.